What follows describes a single T cell receptor (beta chain). Its target is unknown. A junction boundary mismatches the germline segment, possibly from a read error. The sample belongs to a study of T cells in Graves' hyperthyroidism and ophthalmopathy. Study-level findings and limits: Clonotypes that were expanded in thyroid above 0.001 mostly appeared in blood too. Median prediction lead before ophthalmopathy onset was 6.5 months with the model. Ophthalmopathy was told apart from stable hyperthyroidism by a 13 V-J model.

The source material, RNA transcripts, was used to amplify TCR beta CDR3 regions. The HTBI primer set served for first-round RT-PCR of the TCR CDR3. TCRdb re-analysed the multiplex PCR reads in MiXCR, keeping a single row per CDR3 protein. The sample includes 650,000 to 800,000 distinct CDR3 sequences, over 40% seen only once; the top ten take about 7.7%. The CDR3 is 14 residues long. The germline V gene has CDR1 SGHAT and CDR2 FQDESV (reference sequence). Sequencing was performed on peripheral blood or thyroid tissue (not recorded which). The TCR comes from an adult man with Graves' disease, either hyperthyroidism or ophthalmopathy (not recorded which). This chain uses TRBV11-1 with TRBJ2-2; a possible D gene is TRBD2 (6 bases). The chain's CDR3 is CASSLEWGAGELFF. Here the CDR3 DNA reads TGTGCCAGCAGTTTAGAGTGGGGGGCCGGGGAGCTGTTTTTT.